This TCR beta chain originates from a study of blood T cell repertoires in COVID-19. Study-wide background: Whether acute or convalescent, the COVID-19 samples came from the United States, Italy and Spain. T cells, B-cell-depleted T cells, or PBMCs supplied cDNA or gDNA.

Assay: immunoSEQ multiplex PCR; the TCRdb copy retains only in-frame clones and omits some. Of just over 95,000 clones listed, about 80% are singletons. A single count supports this clone. Germline lookup yields CDR1 SEHNR and CDR2 FQNEAQ (reference sequence). The CDR3 extends over 16 amino acids. V lost 1 base to trimming and J lost 6 bases; unmatched junction nucleotides: 6. The specimen was peripheral blood. The receptor was isolated from a man in his 60s with acute or convalescent COVID-19. The rearrangement uses TRBV7-9 and TRBJ2-6, with 7 bases fitting TRBD1. Here the CDR3 reads CASSLGFGQEANVLTF. In DNA form, the CDR3 reads TGTGCCAGCAGCTTAGGTTTCGGACAGGAGGCCAACGTCCTGACTTTC.